The source of this T cell receptor (beta chain) is a study of blood T cell repertoires in COVID-19 (dated by TCRdb to 2020 to 2021). Turning to the overall study: The collaborator samples originated in the United States, Italy and Spain and spanned the acute and convalescent phases of COVID-19. Samples were obtained from the ongoing ImmuneRACE study (first 160 participants) and from approximately 1,200 subjects provided by 6 global collaborators. A freely available public database, intended as a resource for researchers studying the immune response to SARS-CoV-2, is where the repertoires were released. The prospective study material was composed of cDNA or gDNA derived from T cells, B-cell-depleted T cells, or PBMCs. Where available, HLA class I and class II types were obtained from metadata supplied by the sample provider rather than from assay-based typing. A de-identified subject ID, COVID-19 status, age in years and sex were almost always included in the sample metadata. Deeply sampled blood TCRbeta repertoires from subjects exposed to, actively infected with, or recovered from COVID-19 were included in the dataset. Findings and caveats that apply to the study as a whole: How much clinical and demographic metadata was included differed by source and by participant, and the metadata was provided uncurated.

About this clone: Its specific antigen is unknown. There are no base qualities to consult, and no much larger clone falls within one base.

Collaborating institutions collected whole blood in K2EDTA tubes following their own protocols. Collaborator samples were shipped for TCRbeta analysis as frozen whole blood, isolated PBMCs, or DNA extracted from either sample type. The germline V gene gives CDR1 as MDHEN and CDR2 as SYDVKM. The CDR3 has 16 amino acids, counting the end cysteine and phenylalanine. The entry retains the CDR3 DNA only, 48 bases that are in frame from base 1. The junction shows trimming of 6 bases on V and 5 bases on J, plus 17 bases between the germline ends. TCRbeta CDR3 regions were amplified from genomic DNA by means of the immunoSEQ Assay, a bias-controlled multiplex PCR. From the authors' description of their analysis: Nucleated cell counts per sample were estimated from amplification of reference gene primers within the assay. To quantify the absolute abundance of each unique TCRbeta CDR3 rearrangement, sequence reads were collapsed and filtered. For each sample, productive Simpson clonality was calculated by taking the square root of Simpson's diversity index across productive rearrangements. The clones in this table, taken by TCRdb from immuneACCESS, are in-frame only. Not every clone is retained; where verified, under half of the shortfall comes from an unresolved V gene, and the cause of the rest is unknown. V, J and clone size are taken as reported in that table, and D and trimming were inferred from the DNA itself. The table for this sample lists some 180,000 clones; approximately 90% of them were counted only once. The ten largest clones take up roughly 0.56% of the sample.

This sequence was found in a man between 50 and 59 years old with acute or convalescent COVID-19. Material for sequencing was peripheral blood. This receptor chain uses TRBV28 and TRBJ1-6; the D segment could be TRBD1, given 6 matching bases. The bases read TGTGCCAGCAGGGGAGGGGGGGGCCTAAATAATTCACCCCTCCACTTT. It codes for CASRGGGGLNNSPLHF.